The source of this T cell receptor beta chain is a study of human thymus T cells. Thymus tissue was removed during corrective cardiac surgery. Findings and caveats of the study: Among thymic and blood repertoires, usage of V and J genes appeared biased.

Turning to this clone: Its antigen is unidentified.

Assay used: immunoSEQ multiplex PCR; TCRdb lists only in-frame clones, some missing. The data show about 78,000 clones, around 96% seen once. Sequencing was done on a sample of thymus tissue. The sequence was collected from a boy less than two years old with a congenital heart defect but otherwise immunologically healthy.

CDR3 protein: CASSPLFSGLPYEQYF. DNA for the CDR3: TGTGCCAGCAGCCCCTTGTTTAGCGGACTCCCCTACGAGCAGTACTTC. The J gene is TRBJ2-7, the V gene TRBV14, with D possibly being TRBD2 (6 bases). Trimming took 4 bases from V and 2 from J, leaving 18 bases between them. Germline assignment: CDR1 SGHDN and CDR2 FVKESK. This CDR3 spans 16 amino acids. Supplemented by reference TRBV14 and TRBJ2-7, the full variable domain reads EAGVTQFPSHSVIEKGQTVTLRCDPISGHDNLYWYRRVMGKEIKFLLHFVKESKQDESGMPNNRFLAERTGGTYSTLKVQPAELEDSGVYFCASSPLFSGLPYEQYFGPGTRLTVT.